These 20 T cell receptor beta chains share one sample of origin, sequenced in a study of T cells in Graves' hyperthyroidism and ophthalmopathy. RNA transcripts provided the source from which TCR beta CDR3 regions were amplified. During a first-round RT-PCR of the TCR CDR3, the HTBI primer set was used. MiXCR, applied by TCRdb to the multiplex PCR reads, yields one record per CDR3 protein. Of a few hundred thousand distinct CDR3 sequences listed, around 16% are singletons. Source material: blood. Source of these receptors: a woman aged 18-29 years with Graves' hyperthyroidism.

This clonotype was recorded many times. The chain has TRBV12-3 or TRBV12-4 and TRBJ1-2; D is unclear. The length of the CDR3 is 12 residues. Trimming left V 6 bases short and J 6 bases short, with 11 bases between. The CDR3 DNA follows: TGTGCCAGCAGCCCTTCGTGGGATGGCTACACCTTC. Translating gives CASSPSWDGYTF.

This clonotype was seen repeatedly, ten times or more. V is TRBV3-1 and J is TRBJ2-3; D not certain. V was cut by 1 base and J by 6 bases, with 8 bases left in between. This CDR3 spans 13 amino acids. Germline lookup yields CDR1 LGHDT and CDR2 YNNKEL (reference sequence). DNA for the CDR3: TGTGCCAGCAGCCAAGGCCCCTGGGATACGCAGTATTTT. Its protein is CASSQGPWDTQYF.

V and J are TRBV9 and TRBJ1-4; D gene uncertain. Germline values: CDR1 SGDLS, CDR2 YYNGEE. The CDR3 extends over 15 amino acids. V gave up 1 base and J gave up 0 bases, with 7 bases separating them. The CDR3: CASSVSGSTNEKLFF. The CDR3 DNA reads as TGTGCCAGCAGCGTATCGGGGTCAACTAATGAAAAACTGTTTTTT.

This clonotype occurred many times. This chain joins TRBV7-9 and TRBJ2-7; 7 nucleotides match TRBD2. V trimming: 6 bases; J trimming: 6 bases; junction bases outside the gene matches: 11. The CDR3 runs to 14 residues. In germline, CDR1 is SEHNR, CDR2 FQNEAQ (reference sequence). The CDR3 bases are TGTGCCAGCAGGCCCGGGACTACCTCTGGCGAGCAGTACTTC. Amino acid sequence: CASRPGTTSGEQYF. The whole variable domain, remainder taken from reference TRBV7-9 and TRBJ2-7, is DTGVSQNPRHKITKRGQNVTFRCDPISEHNRLYWYRQTLGQGPEFLTYFQNEAQLEKSRLLSDRFSAERPKGSFSTLEIQRTEQGDSAMYLCASRPGTTSGEQYFGPGTRLTVT.

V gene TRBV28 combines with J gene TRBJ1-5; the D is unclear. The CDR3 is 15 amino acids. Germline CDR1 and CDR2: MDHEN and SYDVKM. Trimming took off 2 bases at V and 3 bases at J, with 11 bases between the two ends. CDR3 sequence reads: CASSLTPEHNQPQHF. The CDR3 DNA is TGTGCCAGCAGTTTAACCCCCGAACACAATCAGCCCCAGCATTTT.

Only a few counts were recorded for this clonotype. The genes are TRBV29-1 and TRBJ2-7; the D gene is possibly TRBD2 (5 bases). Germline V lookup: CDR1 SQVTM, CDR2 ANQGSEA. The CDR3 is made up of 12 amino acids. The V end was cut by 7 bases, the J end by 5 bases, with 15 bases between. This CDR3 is CSGLDGVHEQYF. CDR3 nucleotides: TGCAGCGGGCTGGACGGGGTCCACGAGCAGTACTTC.

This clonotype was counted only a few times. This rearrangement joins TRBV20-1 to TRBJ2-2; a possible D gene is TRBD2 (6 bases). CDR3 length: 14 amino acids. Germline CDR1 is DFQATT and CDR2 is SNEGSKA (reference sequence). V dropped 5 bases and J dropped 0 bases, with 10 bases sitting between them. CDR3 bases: TGCAGTGCTGCGGGACGGGCGAACACCGGGGAGCTGTTTTTT. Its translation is CSAAGRANTGELFF.

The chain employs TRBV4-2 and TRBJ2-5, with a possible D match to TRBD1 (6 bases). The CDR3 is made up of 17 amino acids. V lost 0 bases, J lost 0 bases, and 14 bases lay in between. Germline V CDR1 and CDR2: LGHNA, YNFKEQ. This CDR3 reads CASSQDRGSPYQETQYF. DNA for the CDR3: TGTGCCAGCAGCCAAGATAGGGGGAGCCCCTACCAAGAGACCCAGTACTTC.

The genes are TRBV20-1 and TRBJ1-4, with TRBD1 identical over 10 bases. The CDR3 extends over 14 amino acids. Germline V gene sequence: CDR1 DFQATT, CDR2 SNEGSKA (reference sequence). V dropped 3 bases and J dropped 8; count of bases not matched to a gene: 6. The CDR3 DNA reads TGCAGTGCTAGCAAGGGACAGGGGTTCGAAAAACTGTTTTTT. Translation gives CSASKGQGFEKLFF.

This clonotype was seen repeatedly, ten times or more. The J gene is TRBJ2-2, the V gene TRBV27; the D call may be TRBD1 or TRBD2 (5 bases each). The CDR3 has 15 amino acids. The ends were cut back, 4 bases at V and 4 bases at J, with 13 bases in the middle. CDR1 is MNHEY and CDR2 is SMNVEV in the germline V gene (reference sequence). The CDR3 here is CASSWAGSSTGELFF. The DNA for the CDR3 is TGTGCCAGCAGTTGGGCAGGGAGTTCCACCGGGGAGCTGTTTTTT.

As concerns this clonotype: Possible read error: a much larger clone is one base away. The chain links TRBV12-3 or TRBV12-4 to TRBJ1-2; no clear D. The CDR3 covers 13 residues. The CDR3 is CASSLYGTYGHTF. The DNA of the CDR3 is TGTGCCAGCAGTTTATACGGAACCTATGGCCACACCTTC.

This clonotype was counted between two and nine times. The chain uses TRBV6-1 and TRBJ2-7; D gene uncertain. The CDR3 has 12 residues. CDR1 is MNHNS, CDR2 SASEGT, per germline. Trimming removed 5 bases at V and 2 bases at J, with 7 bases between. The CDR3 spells CASSSITYEQYF. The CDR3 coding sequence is TGTGCCAGCAGTTCCATTACCTACGAGCAGTACTTC.

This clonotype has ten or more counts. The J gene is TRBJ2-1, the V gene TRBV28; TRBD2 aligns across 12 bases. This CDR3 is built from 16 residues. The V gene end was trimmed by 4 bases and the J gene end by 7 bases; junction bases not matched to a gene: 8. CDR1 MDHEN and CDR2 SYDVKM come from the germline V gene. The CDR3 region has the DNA TGTGCCAGCAGTTCGCATTGGACTAGCGGGACTAATGAGCAGTTCTTC. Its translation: CASSSHWTSGTNEQFF.

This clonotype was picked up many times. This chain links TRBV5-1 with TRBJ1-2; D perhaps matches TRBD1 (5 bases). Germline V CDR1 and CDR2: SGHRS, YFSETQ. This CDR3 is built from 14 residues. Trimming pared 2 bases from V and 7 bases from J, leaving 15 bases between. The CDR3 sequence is CASSLRDSGGGYTF. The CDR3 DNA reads TGCGCCAGCAGCTTACGGGACTCAGGCGGTGGCTACACCTTC.

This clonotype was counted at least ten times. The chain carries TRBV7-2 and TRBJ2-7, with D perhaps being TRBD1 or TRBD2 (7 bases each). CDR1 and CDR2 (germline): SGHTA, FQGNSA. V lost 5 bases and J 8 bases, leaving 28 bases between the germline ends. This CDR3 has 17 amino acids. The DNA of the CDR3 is TGTGCCAGCAGCGAACGGACAGGCCTGACGGGGGGCCTAAAGCAGTACTTC. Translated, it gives CASSERTGLTGGLKQYF.

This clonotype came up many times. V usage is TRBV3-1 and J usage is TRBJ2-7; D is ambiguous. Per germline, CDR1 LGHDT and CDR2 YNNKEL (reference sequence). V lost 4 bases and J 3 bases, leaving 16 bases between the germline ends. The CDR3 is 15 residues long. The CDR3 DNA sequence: TGTGCCAGCAGCCCCGAGGCCGCCGCTTACTACGAGCAGTACTTC. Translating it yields CASSPEAAAYYEQYF.

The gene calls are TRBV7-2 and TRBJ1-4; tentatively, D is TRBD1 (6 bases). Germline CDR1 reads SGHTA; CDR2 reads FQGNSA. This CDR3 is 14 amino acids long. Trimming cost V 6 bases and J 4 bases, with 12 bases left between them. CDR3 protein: CASSFDRLNEKLFF. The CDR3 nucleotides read TGTGCCAGCAGTTTTGACAGGCTTAATGAAAAACTGTTTTTT.

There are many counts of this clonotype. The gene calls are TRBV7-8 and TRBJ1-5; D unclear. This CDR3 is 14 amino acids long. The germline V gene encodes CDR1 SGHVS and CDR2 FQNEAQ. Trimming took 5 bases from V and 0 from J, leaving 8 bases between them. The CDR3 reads CASSVGYSNQPQHF. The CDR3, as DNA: TGTGCCAGCAGCGTCGGCTATAGCAATCAGCCCCAGCATTTT.

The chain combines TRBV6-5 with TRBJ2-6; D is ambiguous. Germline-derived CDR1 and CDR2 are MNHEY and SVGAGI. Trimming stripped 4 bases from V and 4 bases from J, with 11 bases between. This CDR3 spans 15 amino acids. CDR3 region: CASSSDTPGANVLTF. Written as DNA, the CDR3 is TGTGCCAGCAGTTCCGACACTCCCGGGGCCAACGTCCTGACTTTC.

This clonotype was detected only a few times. The CDR3 coding sequence is TGTGCCAGCGCCCGTCGGGAGAATCATGAGCAGTTCTTC. This translates into CASARRENHEQFF. This rearrangement joins TRBV12-3 or TRBV12-4 to TRBJ2-1; D may be TRBD2 (6 bases). This CDR3 spans 13 amino acids. The V and J ends lost 8 bases and 8 bases respectively, with 16 bases between them.